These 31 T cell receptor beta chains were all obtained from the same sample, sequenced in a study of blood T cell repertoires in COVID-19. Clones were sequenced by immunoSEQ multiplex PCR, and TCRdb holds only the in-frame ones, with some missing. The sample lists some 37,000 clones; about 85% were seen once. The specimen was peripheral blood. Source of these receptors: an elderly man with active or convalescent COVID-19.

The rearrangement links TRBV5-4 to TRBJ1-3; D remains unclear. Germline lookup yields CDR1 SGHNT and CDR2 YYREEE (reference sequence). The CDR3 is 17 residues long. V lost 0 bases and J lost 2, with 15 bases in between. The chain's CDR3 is CASSLEPGPGTGNTIYF. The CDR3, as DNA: TGTGCCAGCAGCTTGGAACCCGGGCCCGGGACTGGAAACACCATATATTTT.

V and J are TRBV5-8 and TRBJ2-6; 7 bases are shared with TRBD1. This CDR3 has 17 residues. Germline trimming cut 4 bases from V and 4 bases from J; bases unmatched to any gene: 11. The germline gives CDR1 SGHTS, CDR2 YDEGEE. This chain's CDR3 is CASSGERGGRGANVLTF. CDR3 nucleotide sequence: TGTGCCAGCAGCGGCGAACGAGGGGGCAGAGGGGCCAACGTCCTGACTTTC.

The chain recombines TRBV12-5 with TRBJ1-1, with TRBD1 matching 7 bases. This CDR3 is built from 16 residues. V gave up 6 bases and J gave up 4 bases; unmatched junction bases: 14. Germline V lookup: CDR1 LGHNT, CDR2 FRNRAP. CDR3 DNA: TGTGCTAGTGGCCCCGACAGGGTAAGAGTGTTCACTGAAGCTTTCTTT. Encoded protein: CASGPDRVRVFTEAFF. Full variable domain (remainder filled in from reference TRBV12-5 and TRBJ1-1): DARVTQTPRHKVTEMGQEVTMRCQPILGHNTVFWYRQTMMQGLELLAYFRNRAPLDDSGMPKDRFSAEMPDATLATLKIQPSEPRDSAVYFCASGPDRVRVFTEAFFGQGTRLTVV.

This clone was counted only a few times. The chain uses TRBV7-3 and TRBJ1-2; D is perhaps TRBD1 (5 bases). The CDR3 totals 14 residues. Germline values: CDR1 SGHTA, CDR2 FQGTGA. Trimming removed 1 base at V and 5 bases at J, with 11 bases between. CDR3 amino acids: CASSLSPRDYGYTF. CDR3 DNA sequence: TGTGCCAGCAGCTTAAGTCCCAGGGATTATGGCTACACCTTC. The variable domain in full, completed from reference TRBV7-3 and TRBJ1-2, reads GAGVSQTPSNKVTEKGKYVELRCDPISGHTALYWYRQSLGQGPEFLIYFQGTGAADDSGLPNDRFFAVRPEGSVSTLKIQRTERGDSAVYLCASSLSPRDYGYTFGSGTRLTVV.

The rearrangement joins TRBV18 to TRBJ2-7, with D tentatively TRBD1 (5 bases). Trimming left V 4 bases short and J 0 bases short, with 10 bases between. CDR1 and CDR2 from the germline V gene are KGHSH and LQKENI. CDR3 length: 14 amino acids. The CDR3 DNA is TGTGCCAGCTCACGGGTCAGGGACTCCTACGAGCAGTACTTC. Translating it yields CASSRVRDSYEQYF.

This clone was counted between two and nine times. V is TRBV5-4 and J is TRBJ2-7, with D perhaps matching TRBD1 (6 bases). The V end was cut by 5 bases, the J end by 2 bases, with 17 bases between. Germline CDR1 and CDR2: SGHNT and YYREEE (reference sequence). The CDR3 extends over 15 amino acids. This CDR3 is CASRSQGYGTYEQYF. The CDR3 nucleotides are TGTGCCAGCAGATCTCAGGGGTACGGGACCTACGAGCAGTACTTC.

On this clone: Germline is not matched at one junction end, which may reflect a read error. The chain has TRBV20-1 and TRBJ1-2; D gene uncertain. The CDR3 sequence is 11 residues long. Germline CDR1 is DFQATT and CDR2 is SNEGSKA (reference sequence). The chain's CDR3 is CSARVSLAVFF. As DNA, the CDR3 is TGCAGTGCTAGAGTTTCGTTAGCGGTTTTTTTC.

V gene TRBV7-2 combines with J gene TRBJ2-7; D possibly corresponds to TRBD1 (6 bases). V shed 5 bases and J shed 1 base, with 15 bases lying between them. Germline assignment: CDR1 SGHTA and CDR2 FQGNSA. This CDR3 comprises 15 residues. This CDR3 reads CASSPGTRHSYEQYF. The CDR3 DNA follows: TGTGCCAGCAGCCCCGGGACACGCCATTCCTACGAGCAGTACTTC.

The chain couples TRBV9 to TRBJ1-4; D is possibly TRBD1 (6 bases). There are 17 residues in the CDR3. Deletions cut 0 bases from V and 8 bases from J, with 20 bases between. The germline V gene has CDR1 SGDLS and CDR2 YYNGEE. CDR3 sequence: CASSVDGGLLINEKLFF. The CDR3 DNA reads TGTGCCAGCAGCGTAGATGGGGGCTTACTTATAAACGAAAAACTGTTTTTT.

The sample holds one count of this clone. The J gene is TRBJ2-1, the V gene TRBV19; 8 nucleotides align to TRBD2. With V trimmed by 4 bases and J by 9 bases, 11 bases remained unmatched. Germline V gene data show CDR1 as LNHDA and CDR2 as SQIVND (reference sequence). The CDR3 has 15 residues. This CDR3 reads CASSKAGGHRGEQFF. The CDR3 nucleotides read TGTGCCAGTAGTAAGGCGGGAGGCCACCGGGGTGAGCAGTTCTTC.

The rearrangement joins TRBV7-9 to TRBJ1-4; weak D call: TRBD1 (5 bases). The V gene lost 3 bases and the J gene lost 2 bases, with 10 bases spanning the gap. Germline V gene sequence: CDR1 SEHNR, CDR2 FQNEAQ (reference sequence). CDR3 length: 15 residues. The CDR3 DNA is TGTGCCAGCAGCTTTCCCAGACAGACTAATGAAAAACTGTTTTTT. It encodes CASSFPRQTNEKLFF.

CDR3 region: CASSISSGGGTDTQYF. The CDR3 DNA sequence: TGTGCCAGCAGCATTAGTAGCGGGGGAGGAACAGATACGCAGTATTTT. This sequence joins TRBV9 and TRBJ2-3, with 9 bases that match TRBD2. The CDR3 extends over 16 amino acids. Per the germline V gene, CDR1 is SGDLS and CDR2 is YYNGEE. V dropped 4 bases and J dropped 3; count of bases not matched to a gene: 9.

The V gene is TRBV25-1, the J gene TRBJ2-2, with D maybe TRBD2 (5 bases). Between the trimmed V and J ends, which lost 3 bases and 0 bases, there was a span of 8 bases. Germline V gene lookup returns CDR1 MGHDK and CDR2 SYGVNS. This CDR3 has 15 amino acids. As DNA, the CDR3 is TGTGCCAGCAGTGACACGGGGTCGAACACCGGGGAGCTGTTTTTT. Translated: CASSDTGSNTGELFF.

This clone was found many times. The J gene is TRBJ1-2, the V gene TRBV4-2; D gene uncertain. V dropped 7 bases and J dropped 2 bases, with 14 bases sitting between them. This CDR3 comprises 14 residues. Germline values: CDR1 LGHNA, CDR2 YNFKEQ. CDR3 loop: CASNTRRANYGYTF. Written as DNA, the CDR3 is TGTGCCAGCAACACAAGGCGGGCGAACTATGGCTACACCTTC.

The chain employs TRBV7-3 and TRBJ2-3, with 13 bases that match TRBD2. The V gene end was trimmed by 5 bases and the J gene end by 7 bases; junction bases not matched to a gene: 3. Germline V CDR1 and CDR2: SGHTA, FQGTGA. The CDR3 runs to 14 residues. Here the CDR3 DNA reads TGTGCCAGCAGCACTAGCGGGGGGGCAAATACGCAGTATTTT. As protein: CASSTSGGANTQYF. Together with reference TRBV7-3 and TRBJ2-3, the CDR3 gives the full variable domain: GAGVSQTPSNKVTEKGKYVELRCDPISGHTALYWYRQSLGQGPEFLIYFQGTGAADDSGLPNDRFFAVRPEGSVSTLKIQRTERGDSAVYLCASSTSGGANTQYFGPGTRLTVL.

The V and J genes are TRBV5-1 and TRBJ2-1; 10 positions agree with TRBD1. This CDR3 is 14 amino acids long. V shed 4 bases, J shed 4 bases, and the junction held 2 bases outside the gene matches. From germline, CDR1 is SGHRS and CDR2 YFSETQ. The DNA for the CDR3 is TGCGCCAGCAGCGGGACAGGGGATTACAATGAGCAGTTCTTC. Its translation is CASSGTGDYNEQFF.

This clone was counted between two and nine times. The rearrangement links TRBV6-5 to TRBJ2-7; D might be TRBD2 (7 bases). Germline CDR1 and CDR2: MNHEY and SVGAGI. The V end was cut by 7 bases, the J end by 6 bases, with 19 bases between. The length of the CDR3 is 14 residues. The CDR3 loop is CASILGGNRVEQYF. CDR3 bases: TGTGCCAGCATCTTGGGAGGGAACAGGGTCGAGCAGTACTTC.

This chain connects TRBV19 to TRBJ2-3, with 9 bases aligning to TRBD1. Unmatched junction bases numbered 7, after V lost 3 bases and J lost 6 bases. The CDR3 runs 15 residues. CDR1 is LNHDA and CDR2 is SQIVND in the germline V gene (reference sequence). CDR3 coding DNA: TGTGCCAGTAGTATCCCCGGGACAGGGAAGGATACGCAGTATTTT. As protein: CASSIPGTGKDTQYF. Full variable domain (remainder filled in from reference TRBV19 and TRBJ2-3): DGGITQSPKYLFRKEGQNVTLSCEQNLNHDAMYWYRQDPGQGLRLIYYSQIVNDFQKGDIAEGYSVSREKKESFPLTVTSAQKNPTAFYLCASSIPGTGKDTQYFGPGTRLTVL.

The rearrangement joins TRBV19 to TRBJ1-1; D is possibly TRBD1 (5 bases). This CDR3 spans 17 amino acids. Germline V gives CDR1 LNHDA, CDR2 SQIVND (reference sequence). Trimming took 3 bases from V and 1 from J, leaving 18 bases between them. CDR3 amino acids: CASSIWRRGSKNTEAFF. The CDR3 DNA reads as TGTGCCAGTAGTATTTGGCGAAGGGGCAGTAAGAACACTGAAGCTTTCTTT.

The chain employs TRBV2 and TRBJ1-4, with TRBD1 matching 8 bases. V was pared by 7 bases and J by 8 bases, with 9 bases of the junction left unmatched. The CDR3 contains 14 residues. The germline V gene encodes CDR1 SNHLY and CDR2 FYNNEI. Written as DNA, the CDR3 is TGTGCCAGCACCAAGGACAGGGCGGCAGAAAAACTGTTTTTT. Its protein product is CASTKDRAAEKLFF.

DNA for the CDR3: TGTGCCAGCAGAATAGCGGGGGGGCGGACAGATACGCAGTATTTT. As protein: CASRIAGGRTDTQYF. The chain links TRBV6-1 to TRBJ2-3; 11 bases are a match to TRBD2. This CDR3 is 15 amino acids long. Germline V gene lookup returns CDR1 MNHNS and CDR2 SASEGT. The V gene end was trimmed by 6 bases and the J gene end by 3 bases; junction bases not matched to a gene: 5.

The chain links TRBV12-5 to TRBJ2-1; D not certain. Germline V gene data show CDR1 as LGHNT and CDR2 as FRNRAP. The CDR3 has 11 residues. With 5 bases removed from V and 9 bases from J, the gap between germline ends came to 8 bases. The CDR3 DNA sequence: TGTGCTAGTGGTATTATGAGTGAGCAGTTCTTC. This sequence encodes CASGIMSEQFF. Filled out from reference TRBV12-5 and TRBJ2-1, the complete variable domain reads DARVTQTPRHKVTEMGQEVTMRCQPILGHNTVFWYRQTMMQGLELLAYFRNRAPLDDSGMPKDRFSAEMPDATLATLKIQPSEPRDSAVYFCASGIMSEQFFGPGTRLTVL.

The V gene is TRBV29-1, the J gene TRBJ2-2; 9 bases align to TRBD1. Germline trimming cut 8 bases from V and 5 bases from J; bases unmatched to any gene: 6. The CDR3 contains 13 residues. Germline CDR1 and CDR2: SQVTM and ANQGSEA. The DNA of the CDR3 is TGCAGCTTCCGGACAGGGGTTACCGGGGAGCTGTTTTTT. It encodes CSFRTGVTGELFF.

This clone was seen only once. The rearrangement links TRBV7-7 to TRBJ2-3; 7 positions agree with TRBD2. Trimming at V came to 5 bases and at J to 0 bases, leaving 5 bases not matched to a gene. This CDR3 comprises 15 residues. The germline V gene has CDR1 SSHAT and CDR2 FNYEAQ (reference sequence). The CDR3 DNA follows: TGTGCCAGCAGCCGAAATAGCGGGAGCACAGATACGCAGTATTTT. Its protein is CASSRNSGSTDTQYF.

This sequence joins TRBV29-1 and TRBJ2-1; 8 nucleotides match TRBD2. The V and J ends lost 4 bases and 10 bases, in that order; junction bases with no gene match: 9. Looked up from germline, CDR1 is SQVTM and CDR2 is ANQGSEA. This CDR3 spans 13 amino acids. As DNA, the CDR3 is TGCAGCGTTGGCCTAGCGGGCCTAGGGGAGCAGTTCTTC. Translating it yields CSVGLAGLGEQFF.

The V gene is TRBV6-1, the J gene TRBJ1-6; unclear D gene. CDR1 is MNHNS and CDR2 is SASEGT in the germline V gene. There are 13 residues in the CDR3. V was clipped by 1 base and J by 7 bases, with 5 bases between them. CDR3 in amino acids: CASSEGPNSPLHF. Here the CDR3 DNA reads TGTGCCAGCAGTGAAGGGCCAAATTCACCCCTCCACTTT.

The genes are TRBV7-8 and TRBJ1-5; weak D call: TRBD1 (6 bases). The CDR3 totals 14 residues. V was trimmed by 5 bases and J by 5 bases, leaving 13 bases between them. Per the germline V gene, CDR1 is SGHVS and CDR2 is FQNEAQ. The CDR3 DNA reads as TGTGCCAGCAGCAGCCCAGGGGATTATCAGCCCCAGCATTTT. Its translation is CASSSPGDYQPQHF.

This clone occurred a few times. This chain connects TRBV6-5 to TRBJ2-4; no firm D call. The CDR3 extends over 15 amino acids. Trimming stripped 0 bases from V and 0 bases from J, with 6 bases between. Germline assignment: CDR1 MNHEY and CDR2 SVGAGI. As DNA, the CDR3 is TGTGCCAGCAGTTACTCAGTACTAGCCAAAAACATTCAGTACTTC. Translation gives CASSYSVLAKNIQYF.

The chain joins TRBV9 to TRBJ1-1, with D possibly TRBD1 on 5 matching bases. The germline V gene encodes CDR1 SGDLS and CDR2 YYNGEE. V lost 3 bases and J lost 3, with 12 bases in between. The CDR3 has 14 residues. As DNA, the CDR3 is TGTGCCAGCAGCGACAGCCCGGGGGACACTGAAGCTTTCTTT. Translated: CASSDSPGDTEAFF.

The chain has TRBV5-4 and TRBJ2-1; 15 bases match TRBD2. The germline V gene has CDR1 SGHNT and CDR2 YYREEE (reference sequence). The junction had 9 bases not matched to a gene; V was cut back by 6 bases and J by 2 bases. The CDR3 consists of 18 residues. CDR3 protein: CASTRGLAGGPAYNEQFF. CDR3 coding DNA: TGTGCCAGCACCCGAGGACTAGCGGGGGGGCCGGCCTACAATGAGCAGTTCTTC.

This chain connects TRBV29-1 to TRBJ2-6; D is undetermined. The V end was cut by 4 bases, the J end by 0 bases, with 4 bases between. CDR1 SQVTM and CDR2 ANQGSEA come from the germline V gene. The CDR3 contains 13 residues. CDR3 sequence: CSVVSSGANVLTF. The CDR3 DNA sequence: TGCAGCGTTGTGAGCTCTGGGGCCAACGTCCTGACTTTC.